The present T cell receptor (beta chain) was sequenced within a study of beta chain features in type 1 diabetes. Study-level findings and limits: All four CD4+ subsets from Type 1 diabetes patients carried moderately but significantly shorter TCRB CDR3s. A PCR bias possibly favoring shorter templates would apply equally to patients and controls.

As to this clone: Its cognate antigen is unknown.

Germline lookup yields CDR1 ENHRY and CDR2 SYGVKD. V dropped 8 bases and J dropped 3; count of bases not matched to a gene: 17. The CDR3 length is 17 residues. TCRB transcripts that were expressed got sequenced, as all of the isolated RNA had been reverse transcribed. Data came from immunoSEQ multiplex PCR; TCRdb stores just in-frame clones and leaves some out. The data contain 60,000 or so clones, roughly 52% of them seen just once; the ten biggest clones take up 2% to 3%. Sequencing was performed on Tregs from blood. The chain carries TRBV10-3 and TRBJ2-7; TRBD2 aligns across 9 bases. The source is a woman aged 40 to 49 with type 1 diabetes. For the CDR3, the DNA is TGTGCCATCCGTTCCGGGACACCGGGACTAGCCGTCTACGAGCAGTACTTC. Residues: CAIRSGTPGLAVYEQYF.